This TCR beta chain was obtained from a study of beta chain features in type 1 diabetes. The study, taken as a whole, reports: A moderate, significant TCRB CDR3 shortening appeared in type 1 diabetes across four CD4+ subsets.

CD45RO/CCR7/CD25/CD127/CD95/CD27 sorting isolated CD4+ naive, central memory, regulatory and stem cell-like memory cells. This clone appeared a few times. Antigen: not known. The sample carries other DNA sequences with the same CDR3. This CDR3 contains 14 residues. Looked up from germline, CDR1 is SGHTA and CDR2 is FQGNSA. Deletions cut 1 base from V and 4 bases from J, with 10 bases between. Of the isolated RNA, all was reverse transcribed, and so the sequenced material was expressed TCRB transcripts. It was found that naive, central memory and regulatory T cell samples averaged around 3.8 million reads. Repertoires were generated with immunoSEQ multiplex PCR, while TCRdb's copy carries only in-frame clones and drops some. Of 900,000 or so clones in the sample, 15% to 20% are singletons; the top ten hold 0.023%.

The receptor's source is a woman aged 18-29 years in good health. V is TRBV7-2 and J is TRBJ2-5, with a tentative D call TRBD2 (6 bases). The sequenced sample was naive CD4+ T cells from blood. CDR3: CASSLVAGRETQYF. The CDR3 coding sequence is TGTGCCAGCAGCTTAGTTGCGGGAAGAGAGACCCAGTACTTC.